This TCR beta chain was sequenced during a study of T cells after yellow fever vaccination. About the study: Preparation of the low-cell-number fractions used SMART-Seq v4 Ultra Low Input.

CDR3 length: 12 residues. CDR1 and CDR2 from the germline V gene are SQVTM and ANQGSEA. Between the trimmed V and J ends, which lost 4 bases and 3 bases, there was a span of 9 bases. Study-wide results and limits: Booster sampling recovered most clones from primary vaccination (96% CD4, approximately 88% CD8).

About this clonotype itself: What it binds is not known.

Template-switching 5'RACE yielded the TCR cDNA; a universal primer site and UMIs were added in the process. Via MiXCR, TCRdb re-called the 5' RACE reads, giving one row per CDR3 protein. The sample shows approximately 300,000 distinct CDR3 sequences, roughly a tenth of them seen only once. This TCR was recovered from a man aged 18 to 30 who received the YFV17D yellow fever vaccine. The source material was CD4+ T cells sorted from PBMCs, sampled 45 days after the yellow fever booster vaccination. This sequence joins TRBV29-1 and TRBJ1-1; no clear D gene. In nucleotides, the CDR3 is TGCAGCGTTGCCGGGCGATACACTGAAGCTTTCTTT. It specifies CSVAGRYTEAFF. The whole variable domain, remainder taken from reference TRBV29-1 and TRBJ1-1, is SAVISQKPSRDICQRGTSLTIQCQVDSQVTMMFWYRQQPGQSLTLIATANQGSEATYESGFVIDKFPISRPNLTFSTLTVSNMSPEDSSIYLCSVAGRYTEAFFGQGTRLTVV.